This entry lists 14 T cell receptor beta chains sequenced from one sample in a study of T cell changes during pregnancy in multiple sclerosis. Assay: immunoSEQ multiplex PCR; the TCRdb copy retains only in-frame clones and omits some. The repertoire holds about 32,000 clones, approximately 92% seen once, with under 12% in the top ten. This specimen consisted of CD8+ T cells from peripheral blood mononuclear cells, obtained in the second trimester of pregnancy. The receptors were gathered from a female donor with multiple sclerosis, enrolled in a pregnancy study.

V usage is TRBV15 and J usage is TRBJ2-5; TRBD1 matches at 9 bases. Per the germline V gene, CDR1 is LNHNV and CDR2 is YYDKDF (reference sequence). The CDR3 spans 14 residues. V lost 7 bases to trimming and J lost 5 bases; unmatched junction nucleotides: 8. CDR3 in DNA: TGTGCCACCACCCCCACCGACAGGGGGGAGACCCAGTACTTC. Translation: CATTPTDRGETQYF.

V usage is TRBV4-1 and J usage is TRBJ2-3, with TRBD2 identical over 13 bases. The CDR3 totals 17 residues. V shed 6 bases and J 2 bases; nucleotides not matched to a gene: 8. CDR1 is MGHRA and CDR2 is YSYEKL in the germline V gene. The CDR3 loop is CASSPIGLAGATDTQYF. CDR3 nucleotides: TGCGCCAGCAGTCCTATCGGACTAGCGGGAGCCACAGATACGCAGTATTTT.

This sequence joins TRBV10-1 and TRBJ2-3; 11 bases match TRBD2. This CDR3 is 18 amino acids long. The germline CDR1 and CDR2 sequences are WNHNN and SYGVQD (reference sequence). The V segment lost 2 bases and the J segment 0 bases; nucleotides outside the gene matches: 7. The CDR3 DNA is TGCGCCAGCAGTGAGGGAGGGACTAGCGGAGAAAGCACAGATACGCAGTATTTT. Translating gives CASSEGGTSGESTDTQYF.

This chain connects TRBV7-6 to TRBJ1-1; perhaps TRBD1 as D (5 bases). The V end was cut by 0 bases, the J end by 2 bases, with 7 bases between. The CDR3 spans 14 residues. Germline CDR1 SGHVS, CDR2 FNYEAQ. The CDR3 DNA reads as TGTGCCAGCAGCTTAGCACAGGTAAACACTGAAGCTTTCTTT. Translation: CASSLAQVNTEAFF.

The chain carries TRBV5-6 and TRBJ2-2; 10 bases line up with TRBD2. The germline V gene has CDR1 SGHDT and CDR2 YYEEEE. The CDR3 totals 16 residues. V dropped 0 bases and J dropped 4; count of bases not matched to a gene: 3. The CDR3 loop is CASSLDQRGGTGELFF. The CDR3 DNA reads TGTGCCAGCAGCTTGGATCAGCGGGGGGGCACCGGGGAGCTGTTTTTT.

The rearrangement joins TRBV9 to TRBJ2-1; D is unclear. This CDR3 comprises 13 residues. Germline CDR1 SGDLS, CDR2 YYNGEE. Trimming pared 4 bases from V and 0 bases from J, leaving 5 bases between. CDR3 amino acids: CASSPGSYNEQFF. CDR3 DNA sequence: TGTGCCAGCAGCCCCGGCTCCTACAATGAGCAGTTCTTC.

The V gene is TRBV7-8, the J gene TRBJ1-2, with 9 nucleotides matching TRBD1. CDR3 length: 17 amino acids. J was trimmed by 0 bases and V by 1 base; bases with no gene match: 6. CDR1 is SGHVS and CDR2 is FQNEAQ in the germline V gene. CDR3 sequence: CASSLGDRALANYGYTF. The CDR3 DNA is TGTGCCAGCAGCTTAGGGGACAGGGCCCTGGCTAACTATGGCTACACCTTC.

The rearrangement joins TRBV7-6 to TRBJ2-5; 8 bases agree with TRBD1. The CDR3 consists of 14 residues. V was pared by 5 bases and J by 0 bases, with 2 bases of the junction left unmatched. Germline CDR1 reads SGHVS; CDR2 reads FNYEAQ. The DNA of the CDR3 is TGTGCCAGCAGCCAGGGGGCATACCAAGAGACCCAGTACTTC. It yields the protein CASSQGAYQETQYF.

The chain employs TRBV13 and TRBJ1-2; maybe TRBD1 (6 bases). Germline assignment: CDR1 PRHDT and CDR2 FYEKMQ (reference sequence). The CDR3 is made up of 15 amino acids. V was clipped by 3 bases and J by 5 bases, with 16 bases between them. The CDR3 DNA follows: TGTGCCAGCAGCTTTGGGGGCCGGCAAAAGTATGGCTACACCTTC. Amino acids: CASSFGGRQKYGYTF.

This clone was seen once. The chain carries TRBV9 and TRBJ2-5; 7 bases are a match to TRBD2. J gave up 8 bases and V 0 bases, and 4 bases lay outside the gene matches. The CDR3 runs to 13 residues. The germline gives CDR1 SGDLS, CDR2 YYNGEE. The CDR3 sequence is CASSVGGRGTQYF. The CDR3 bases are TGTGCCAGCAGCGTAGGGGGGAGGGGAACCCAGTACTTC.

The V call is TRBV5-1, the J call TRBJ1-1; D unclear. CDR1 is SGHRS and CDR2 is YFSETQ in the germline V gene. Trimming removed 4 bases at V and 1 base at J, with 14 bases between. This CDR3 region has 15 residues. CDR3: CASSPPGGRNTEAFF. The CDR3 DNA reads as TGCGCCAGCAGCCCACCCGGCGGGAGGAACACTGAAGCTTTCTTT.

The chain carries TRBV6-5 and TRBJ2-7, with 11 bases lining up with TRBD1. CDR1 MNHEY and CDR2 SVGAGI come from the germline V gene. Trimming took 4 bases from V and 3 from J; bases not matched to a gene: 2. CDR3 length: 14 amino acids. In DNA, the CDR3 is TGTGCCAGCAGTTGGGGACAGGGGGGCTACGAGCAGTACTTC. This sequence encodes CASSWGQGGYEQYF.

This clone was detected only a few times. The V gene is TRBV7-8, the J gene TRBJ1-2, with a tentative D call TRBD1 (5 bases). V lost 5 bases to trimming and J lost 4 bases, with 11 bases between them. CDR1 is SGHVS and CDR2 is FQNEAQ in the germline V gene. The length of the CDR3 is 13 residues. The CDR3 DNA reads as TGTGCCAGCAGCGTCAGGGTAGGCTATGGCTACACCTTC. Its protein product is CASSVRVGYGYTF.

CDR3 sequence (DNA): TGTGCCAGCGGCAGATCCCTCAATGAGCAGTTCTTC. It encodes CASGRSLNEQFF. V usage is TRBV7-9 and J usage is TRBJ2-1; unclear D gene. The length of the CDR3 is 12 residues. Germline CDR1 and CDR2: SEHNR and FQNEAQ (reference sequence). Trimming stripped 8 bases from V and 6 bases from J, with 11 bases between.